The clone carrying this T cell receptor beta chain turned up a few times. Its target is not known. This entry belongs to a study of T cells after yellow fever vaccination. General observations from the study: Abundant contaminating clonotypes from the bulk population could appear in FACS-sorted repertoires. When the response was secondary, it was weaker but reached its peak faster, day 5 versus 15. There was a small share of clonotypes that showed up in both the CD4 and CD8 compartments. Post-booster reappearance was seen for most primary-vaccination clones (nearly 97% CD4, roughly 88% CD8).

TCRdb analysed the 5' RACE reads with MiXCR anew, one entry per CDR3 protein. The sample records 95,000 to 150,000 distinct CDR3 sequences, around 9.8% being singletons. The material sequenced was CD8+ T cells sorted from PBMCs, taken on the day of the yellow fever booster vaccination. This sequence originates from a man younger than 35 who received the YFV17D yellow fever vaccine.

CDR3 coding DNA: TGTGCCAGCAGCTTAGTGGCGCTAGCGGGCCGCACAGATACGCAGTATTTT. Encoded protein: CASSLVALAGRTDTQYF. This chain links TRBV7-9 with TRBJ2-3, with 8 bases that match TRBD2. Germline lookup yields CDR1 SEHNR and CDR2 FQNEAQ (reference sequence). CDR3 length equals 17 residues. Trimming at V came to 1 base and at J to 1 base, leaving 7 bases not matched to a gene.